This T cell receptor beta chain was observed in a study of response to subunit inactivated influenza vaccine (dated by TCRdb to between 2017 and 2018). For the wider study: To follow how T cells responded to a trivalent subunit inactivated influenza vaccine, the researchers relied on deep quantitative profiling of the T cell receptor repertoire.

Preparation of the library involved RT-PCR. The data were produced on an Illumina HiSeq 2500. Using fastp at Q25 and MiXCR, TCRdb reprocessed the public reads and kept productive beta chains. A single entry per CDR3 protein holds the most common genes and DNA from its merged rows. The sample table lists 500,000 to 650,000 distinct CDR3 sequences, about 8% of them with a count of one. 13% of the sample rests with the top ten. CDR1 SQVTM and CDR2 ANQGSEA were looked up in the germline V gene. The CDR3 covers 13 residues, taking in both the cysteine and the phenylalanine. This entry keeps only the CDR3 DNA: 39 bases, framed from base 1. Paper-wide results and their limitations: The authors proposed that each seasonal influenza vaccination may bring in only a limited number of new T cells.

With regard to this clonotype: Its cognate antigen has yet to be identified. Per-base qualities were not stored, and no clone one base away is much larger.

Here the chain combines TRBV29-1 and TRBJ1-4, and 8 junction bases match TRBD1. This receptor was identified in a man in his fifties or sixties who received an inactivated influenza vaccine. Donor details come from another sample of the same person, matched by shared clones. Sequencing used PBMCs from blood, obtained about 23 months after vaccination. In nucleotide form, the sequence is TGCAGTCTGCGGCGACAGGGGAGTGAAAAACTGTTTTTT. It codes for CSLRRQGSEKLFF.